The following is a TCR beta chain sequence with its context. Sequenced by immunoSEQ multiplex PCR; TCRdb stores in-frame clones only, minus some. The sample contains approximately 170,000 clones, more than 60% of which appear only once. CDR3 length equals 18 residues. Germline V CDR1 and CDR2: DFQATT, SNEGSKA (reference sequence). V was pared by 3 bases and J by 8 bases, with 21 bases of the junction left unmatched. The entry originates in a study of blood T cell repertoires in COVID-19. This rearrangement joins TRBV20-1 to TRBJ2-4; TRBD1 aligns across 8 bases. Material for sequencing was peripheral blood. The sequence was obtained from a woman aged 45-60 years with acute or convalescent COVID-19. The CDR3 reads CSASGGTGEQSKRDIQYF. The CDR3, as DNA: TGCAGTGCTAGTGGAGGGACAGGTGAACAGAGCAAAAGGGACATTCAGTACTTC.